Listed below are T cell receptor beta chains from one sample, sequenced in a study of identical twins. TCRdb called the 5' RACE reads again in MiXCR, with one record for every CDR3 protein. This table has 240,000 or so distinct CDR3 sequences, 5.5% to 7% appearing once. These data also featured in a second study, about yellow fever vaccine responses in identical twins.

Sequencing input: memory (CD45RO+) T cells sorted from blood. These receptors all come from a woman younger than 35 in good health. CDR3s include the opening cysteine and the closing phenylalanine or tryptophan. D genes are given only for firm matches. Size tells how often a clone was seen, or its class if it is expanded.

j_call: TRBJ1-1
v_call: TRBV28
d_call: NA
clone_size: many
cdr3_nt: TGTGCCAGCAGTTTATTTCCAGGGTGGACCACTGAAGCTTTCTTT
cdr3_aa: CASSLFPGWTTEAFF

j_call: TRBJ2-3
v_call: TRBV27
d_call: NA
clone_size: many
cdr3_nt: TGTGCCAGCAGTTTATTTCTGGGAGATACGCAGTATTTT
cdr3_aa: CASSLFLGDTQYF

j_call: TRBJ2-1
v_call: TRBV6-2/TRBV6-3
d_call: TRBD2
clone_size: many
cdr3_nt: TGTGCCAGCAGTTACTCGGACCTTAGCGGGAGGTGGTCCTACAATGAGCAGTTCTTC
cdr3_aa: CASSYSDLSGRWSYNEQFF

j_call: TRBJ2-3
v_call: TRBV24-1
d_call: NA
clone_size: few
cdr3_nt: TGTGCCACCTCAAGGTCCACAGATACGCAGTATTTT
cdr3_aa: CATSRSTDTQYF

j_call: TRBJ2-7
v_call: TRBV5-1
d_call: NA
clone_size: many
cdr3_nt: TGCGCCAGCGCCCCAGACAGAAACAAGGCCTACGAGCAGTACTTC
cdr3_aa: CASAPDRNKAYEQYF

j_call: TRBJ2-1
v_call: TRBV7-6
d_call: NA
clone_size: many
cdr3_nt: TGTGCCAGCAGCTTAGAGGTGTACAATGAGCAGTTCTTC
cdr3_aa: CASSLEVYNEQFF

j_call: TRBJ2-1
v_call: TRBV12-5
d_call: NA
clone_size: few
cdr3_nt: TGTGCTAGTGGTTTCGCGGGAACCTCCTTTTCCTACAATGAGCAGTTCTTC
cdr3_aa: CASGFAGTSFSYNEQFF

j_call: TRBJ2-3
v_call: TRBV15
d_call: NA
clone_size: few
cdr3_nt: TGTGCCACCAGCAGAGAGGGAGGGGGCCCCACAGATACGCAGTATTTT
cdr3_aa: CATSREGGGPTDTQYF

j_call: TRBJ2-2
v_call: TRBV12-3/TRBV12-4
d_call: NA
clone_size: many
cdr3_nt: TGTGCCAGCAGTGGACAGCGCACCGGGGAGCTGTTTTTT
cdr3_aa: CASSGQRTGELFF

j_call: TRBJ2-1
v_call: TRBV6-5
d_call: TRBD2
clone_size: many
cdr3_nt: TGTGCCAGCAGTTACTCGAAAGCGGGAGATGAGCAGTTCTTC
cdr3_aa: CASSYSKAGDEQFF

j_call: TRBJ1-6
v_call: TRBV12-3/TRBV12-4
d_call: NA
clone_size: many
cdr3_nt: TGTGCCAGCAGTTTTGCCAGAGATTCACCCCTCCACTTT
cdr3_aa: CASSFARDSPLHF

j_call: TRBJ1-4
v_call: TRBV6-6
d_call: NA
clone_size: many
cdr3_nt: TGTGCCAGCAGTAACGATGAAAAACTGTTTTTT
cdr3_aa: CASSNDEKLFF

j_call: TRBJ2-2
v_call: TRBV5-1
d_call: TRBD2
clone_size: many
cdr3_nt: TGCGCCAGCCGGGAGGGACTAGCGTACACCGGGGAGCTGTTTTTT
cdr3_aa: CASREGLAYTGELFF

j_call: TRBJ2-5
v_call: TRBV28
d_call: TRBD1
clone_size: few
cdr3_nt: TGTGCCAGCCTGTCAGGGGGAGTTGGGCAAGAGACCCAGTACTTC
cdr3_aa: CASLSGGVGQETQYF